This T cell receptor beta chain was recovered during a study of control samples from healthy donors and cancer patients. The assay was immunoSEQ multiplex PCR, and TCRdb's table has in-frame clones only and misses some. The sample includes 61,000 or so clones, around 91% of them seen just once. From germline, CDR1 is LGHDT and CDR2 YNNKEL (reference sequence). Germline trimming cut 1 base from V and 4 bases from J; bases unmatched to any gene: 3. The CDR3 extends over 14 amino acids. The material sequenced was PBMCs. This rearrangement joins TRBV3-1 (or the pseudogene TRBV3-2) to TRBJ1-2, with 7 nucleotides matching TRBD1. The sequence was obtained from a man in his 60s with colorectal cancer. CDR3 nucleotides: TGTGCCAGCAGCCAAGGACAGGGTGCCTATGGCTACACCTTC. This sequence encodes CASSQGQGAYGYTF.